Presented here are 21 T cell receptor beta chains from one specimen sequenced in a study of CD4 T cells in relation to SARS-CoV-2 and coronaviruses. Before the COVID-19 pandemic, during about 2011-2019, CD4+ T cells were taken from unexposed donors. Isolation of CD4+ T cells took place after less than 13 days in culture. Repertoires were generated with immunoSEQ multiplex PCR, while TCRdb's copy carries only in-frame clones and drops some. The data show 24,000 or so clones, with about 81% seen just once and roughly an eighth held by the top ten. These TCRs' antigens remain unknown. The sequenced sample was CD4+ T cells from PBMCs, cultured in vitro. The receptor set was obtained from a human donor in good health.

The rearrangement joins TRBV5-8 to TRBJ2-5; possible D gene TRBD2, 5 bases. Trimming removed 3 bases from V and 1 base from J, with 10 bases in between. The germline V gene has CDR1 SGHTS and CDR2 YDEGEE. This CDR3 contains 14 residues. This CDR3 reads CASSSEDFQETQYF. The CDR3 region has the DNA TGTGCCAGCAGCTCGGAGGACTTCCAAGAGACCCAGTACTTC.

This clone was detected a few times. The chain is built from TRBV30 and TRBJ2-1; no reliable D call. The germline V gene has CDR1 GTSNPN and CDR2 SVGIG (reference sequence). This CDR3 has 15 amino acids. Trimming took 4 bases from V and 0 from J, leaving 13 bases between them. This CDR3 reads CAWTPSVDSYNEQFF. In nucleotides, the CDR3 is TGTGCCTGGACCCCCTCGGTAGACTCCTACAATGAGCAGTTCTTC.

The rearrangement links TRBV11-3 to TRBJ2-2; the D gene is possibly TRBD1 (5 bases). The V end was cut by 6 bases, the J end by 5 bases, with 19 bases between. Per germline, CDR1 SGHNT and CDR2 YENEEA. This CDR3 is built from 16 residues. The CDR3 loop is CASSLQGGVPTGELFF. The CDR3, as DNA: TGTGCCAGCAGTTTGCAGGGTGGCGTTCCGACCGGGGAGCTGTTTTTT.

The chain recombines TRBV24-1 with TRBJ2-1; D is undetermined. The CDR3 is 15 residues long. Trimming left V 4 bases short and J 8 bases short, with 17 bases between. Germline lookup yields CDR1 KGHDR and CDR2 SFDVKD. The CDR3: CATSDPNLDWDEQFF. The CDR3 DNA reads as TGTGCCACCAGTGACCCCAACTTGGATTGGGATGAGCAGTTCTTC.

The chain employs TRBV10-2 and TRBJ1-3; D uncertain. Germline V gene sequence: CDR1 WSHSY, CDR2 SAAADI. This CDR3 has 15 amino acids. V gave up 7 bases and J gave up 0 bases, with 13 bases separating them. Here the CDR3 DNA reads TGCGCCAGCACCCTCGGCGAAAACTCTGGAAACACCATATATTTT. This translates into CASTLGENSGNTIYF.

The CDR3 nucleotides read TGCGCCAGCAGCACCTCCGGGACGAGGGGGACCCAGTACTTC. It yields the protein CASSTSGTRGTQYF. V is TRBV5-1 and J is TRBJ2-5; D is perhaps TRBD1 or TRBD2 (5 bases each). The V end lost 4 bases, the J end lost 7 bases, and 17 bases lay between the germline ends. Germline-derived CDR1 and CDR2 are SGHRS and YFSETQ. The CDR3 loop spans 14 amino acids.

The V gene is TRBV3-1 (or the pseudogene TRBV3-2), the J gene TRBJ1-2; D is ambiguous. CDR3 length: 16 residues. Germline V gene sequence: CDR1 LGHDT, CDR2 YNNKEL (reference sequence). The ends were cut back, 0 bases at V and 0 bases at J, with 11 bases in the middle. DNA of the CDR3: TGTGCCAGCAGCCAAGATAGATCCATATCTAACTATGGCTACACCTTC. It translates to CASSQDRSISNYGYTF.

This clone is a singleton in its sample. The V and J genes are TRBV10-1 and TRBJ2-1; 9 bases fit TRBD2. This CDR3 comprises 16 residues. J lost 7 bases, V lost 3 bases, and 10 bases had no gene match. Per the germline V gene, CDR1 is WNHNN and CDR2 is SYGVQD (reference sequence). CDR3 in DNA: TGCGCCAGCAGTGAATATAGGACTAGCGTCCCGAATGAGCAGTTCTTC. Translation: CASSEYRTSVPNEQFF.

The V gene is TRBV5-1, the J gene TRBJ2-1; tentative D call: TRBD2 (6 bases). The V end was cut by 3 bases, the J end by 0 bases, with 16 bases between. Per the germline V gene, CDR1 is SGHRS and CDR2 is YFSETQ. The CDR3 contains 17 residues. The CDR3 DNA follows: TGCGCCAGCAGCTCGGCCCGTAGCGGTAGCTCCTACAATGAGCAGTTCTTC. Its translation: CASSSARSGSSYNEQFF.

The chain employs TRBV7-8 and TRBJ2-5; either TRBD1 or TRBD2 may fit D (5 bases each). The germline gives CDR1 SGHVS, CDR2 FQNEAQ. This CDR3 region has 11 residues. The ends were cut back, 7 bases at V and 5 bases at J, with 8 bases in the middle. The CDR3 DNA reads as TGTGCCAGCACCCGGGACGAGACCCAGTACTTC. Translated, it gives CASTRDETQYF.

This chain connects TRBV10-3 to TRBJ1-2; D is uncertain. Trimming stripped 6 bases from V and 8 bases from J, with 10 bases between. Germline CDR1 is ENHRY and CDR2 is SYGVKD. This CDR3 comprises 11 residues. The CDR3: CAISSPEGYTF. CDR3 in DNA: TGTGCCATCAGCTCCCCGGAAGGCTACACCTTC.

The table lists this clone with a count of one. CDR3 loop: CASSEAGVNQPQHF. The CDR3 bases are TGTGCCAGCAGTGAAGCGGGGGTTAATCAGCCCCAGCATTTT. V usage is TRBV6-1 and J usage is TRBJ1-5; possible D gene TRBD1, 5 bases. CDR1 is MNHNS and CDR2 is SASEGT in the germline V gene. V lost 0 bases and J lost 4, with 7 bases in between. This CDR3 contains 14 residues.

CDR3 DNA: TGTGCCATCCCGGCCGGGACAGGGCTCGATAACTATGGCTACACCTTC. Amino acid sequence: CAIPAGTGLDNYGYTF. The rearrangement uses TRBV28 and TRBJ1-2, with 9 bases lining up with TRBD1. The CDR3 runs 16 residues. The germline V gene has CDR1 MDHEN and CDR2 SYDVKM. V shed 10 bases and J 1 base; nucleotides not matched to a gene: 13.

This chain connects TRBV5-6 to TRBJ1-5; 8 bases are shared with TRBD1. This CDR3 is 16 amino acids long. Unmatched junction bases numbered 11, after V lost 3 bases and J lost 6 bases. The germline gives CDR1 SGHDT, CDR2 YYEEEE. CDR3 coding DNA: TGTGCCAGCAGCTCCTTCGCCAGGGGGCTGAGTCAGCCCCAGCATTTT. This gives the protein CASSSFARGLSQPQHF.

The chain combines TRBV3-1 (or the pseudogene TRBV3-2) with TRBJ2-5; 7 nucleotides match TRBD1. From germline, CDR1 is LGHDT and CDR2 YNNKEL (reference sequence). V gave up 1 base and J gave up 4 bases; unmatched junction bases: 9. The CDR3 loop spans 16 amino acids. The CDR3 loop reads CASSQGFSTGAETQYF. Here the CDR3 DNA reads TGTGCCAGCAGCCAAGGTTTTAGCACAGGGGCAGAGACCCAGTACTTC.

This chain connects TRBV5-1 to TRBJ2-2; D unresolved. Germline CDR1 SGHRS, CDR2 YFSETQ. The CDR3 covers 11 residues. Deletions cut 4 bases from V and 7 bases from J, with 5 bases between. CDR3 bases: TGCGCCAGCAGCATGGGCGGGGAGCTGTTTTTT. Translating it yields CASSMGGELFF.

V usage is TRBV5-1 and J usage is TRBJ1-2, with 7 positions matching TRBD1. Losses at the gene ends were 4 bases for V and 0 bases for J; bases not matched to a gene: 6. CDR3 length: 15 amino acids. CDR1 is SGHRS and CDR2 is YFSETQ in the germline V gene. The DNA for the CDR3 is TGCGCCAGCAGCCCGGGGACAGCCTCTAACTATGGCTACACCTTC. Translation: CASSPGTASNYGYTF.

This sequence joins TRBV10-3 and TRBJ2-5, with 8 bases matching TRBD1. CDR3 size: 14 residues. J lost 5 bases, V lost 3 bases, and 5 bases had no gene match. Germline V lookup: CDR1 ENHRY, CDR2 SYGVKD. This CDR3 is CAISEGQGGETQYF. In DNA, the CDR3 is TGTGCCATCAGTGAAGGACAGGGCGGTGAGACCCAGTACTTC.

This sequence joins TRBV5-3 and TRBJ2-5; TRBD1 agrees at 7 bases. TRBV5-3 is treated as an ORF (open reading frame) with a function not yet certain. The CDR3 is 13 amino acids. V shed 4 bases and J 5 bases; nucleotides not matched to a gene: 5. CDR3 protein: CARSRQGAETQYF. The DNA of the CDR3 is TGTGCCAGAAGCAGACAGGGCGCGGAGACCCAGTACTTC.

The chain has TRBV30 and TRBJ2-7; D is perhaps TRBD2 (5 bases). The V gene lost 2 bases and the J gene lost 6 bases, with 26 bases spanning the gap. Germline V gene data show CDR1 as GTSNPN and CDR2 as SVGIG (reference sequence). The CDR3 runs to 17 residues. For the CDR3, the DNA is TGTGCCTGGAGTTCGCAAACCGGACTTCACTTAAACCGCGAGCAGTACTTC. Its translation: CAWSSQTGLHLNREQYF. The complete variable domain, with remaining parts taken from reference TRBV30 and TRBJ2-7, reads SQTIHQWPATLVQPVGSPLSLECTVEGTSNPNLYWYRQAAGRGLQLLFYSVGIGQISSEVPQNLSASRPQDRQFILSSKKLLLSDSGFYLCAWSSQTGLHLNREQYFGPGTRLTVT.

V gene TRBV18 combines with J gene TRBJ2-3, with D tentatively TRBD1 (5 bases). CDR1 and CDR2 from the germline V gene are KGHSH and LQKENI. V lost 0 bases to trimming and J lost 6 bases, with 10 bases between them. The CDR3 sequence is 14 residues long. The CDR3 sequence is CASSPPVGVDTQYF. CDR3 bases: TGTGCCAGCTCACCACCGGTAGGGGTGGATACGCAGTATTTT.